This T cell receptor (beta chain) was captured by sequencing in a study of shared clonotypes between healthy human individuals (dated by TCRdb to the early 2020s). About the study as a whole: The cohort included three men and two women between 18 and 49 years of age. For each donor, three plates each were used for CD4 naive and CD4 memory, two plates were used for CD8 naive, and one plate was used for CD8 memory. Leukapheresis yielded between about 0.94 and 9 billion PBMCs per donor. Blood TCR repertoires of about 5 healthy adults were deeply sequenced to estimate repertoire size and the extent of clonotype sharing between individuals. To increase sequencing depth and limit assay-specific biases, TCR repertoire library preparation and sequencing were carried out by different laboratories using diverse techniques.

Healthy HIV-negative adults with no recently reported acute infections or vaccinations were included as donors. Only Caucasian adults living in Nashville, Tennessee, USA were represented among the donors. CD4+ T cells were enriched by magnetic negative selection, after which naive cells were positively selected on CD45RA and the negative fraction was taken as the memory subset. Blood was obtained by leukapheresis, after which PBMCs were separated by Ficoll-Histopaque density gradient centrifugation and cryopreserved in liquid nitrogen vapor phase. Analytical flow cytometry was used to check the purity and quantity of each magnetically sorted T cell population. Genomic DNA was isolated from every sorted fraction and measured by UV absorbance on a Nanodrop 2000c. Summary of the overall study and its limitations: The small number of donors limited the genetic and exposure-history diversity represented. Sharing across a few donors was observed for about 5% of naive CD4, over 3% of naive CD8, about 2.5% of memory CD4, and about 0.4% of memory CD8 clonotypes. Estimated clonotype richness was generally larger for naive than for memory subsets. Compared with non-shared clonotypes, the clonotypes found in all four sorted-subset donors had higher generation probabilities. Only blood was sampled, and tissue TCR repertoires likely differ from those in blood. Even with the large sequencing depth, rarefaction of the sorted-subset datasets indicated that sequencing was incomplete. Pairwise subsampling led to the expectation that sequencing depth would affect the degree of clonotype sharing among donors.

TCR CDR3 regions were amplified from genomic DNA by multiplex PCR using the deep immunoSEQ assay. Extracted genomic DNA from each cell subset was distributed evenly across all wells of several immunoSEQ 96-well plates, and each plate was treated as a replicate. Each replicate PCR for sorted subsets received around 200 ng genomic DNA, equal to tens of thousands of T cell genomes. Purified libraries were quantified with a Qubit 3.0 fluorometer, sized on a Bioanalyzer 2100, and re-quantified with the KAPA Library Quantification kit. Each immunoSEQ 96-well plate was sequenced on its own single-read 150-cycle Illumina NextSeq 550 flow cell. Turning to the authors' computational methods: The immunoSEQ output contained only junctional sequences without quality scores, so filtering could not match that applied to full-length reads. Sequences were annotated with PyIR, a Python wrapper for IgBLAST v1.9, using IMGT germline references to assign V/J genes and CDR3. Reads with weak V/J assignments (E-value above 1e-6), missing CDR3, stop codons, out-of-frame junctions, or ambiguous translated residues were removed. V3J clonotypes were defined as sequences sharing an identical inferred V gene, J gene, and CDR3 amino acid sequence. To compute the percentage overlap between repertoires, the number of shared unique clonotypes was divided by the size of the smaller repertoire. RTK rarefaction, the Chao1 estimator, and Recon v2.1 estimates of unobserved clonotypes were used to assess repertoire richness. Generation probabilities for all TCRbeta clonotypes obtained by the gDNA method from four donors were computed using OLGA. TCRdb's version of the immuneACCESS table is confined to in-frame rearrangements and falls short of the full clone set. An unresolved V gene accounts for under half of the shortfall where checked; the remainder is of unknown origin. V and J calls and clone size are those listed in that table; D and trimming were worked out from the DNA. The table for this sample lists about 1 million clones; about three quarters of them were counted only once. Together, the top ten hold approximately 1.5% of the sample.

In its sample, this clone was seen a few times. The antigen this receptor binds is unknown. No base quality values were provided; no much bigger clone lies one nucleotide off. CDR1 SEHNR and CDR2 FQNEAQ were looked up in the germline V gene (reference sequence). Measured from the cysteine to the phenylalanine, the CDR3 is 14 residues long. CDR3 DNA only is kept here, 42 bases in frame from base 1. The germline ends are 15 bases apart after V is trimmed by 5 bases and J by 7 bases. This receptor chain uses TRBV7-9 and TRBJ1-5, with an unclear D gene assignment. The sample consisted of memory CD4+ T cells sorted from blood. This specimen's cell subset or site label, per the study, means: CD45RA-negative fraction. The receptor's source is a man between 18 and 35 years old in good health. The CDR3 sequence is CASSGTKGMQPQHF. The nucleotide sequence reads as follows: TGTGCCAGCAGCGGAACTAAGGGTATGCAGCCCCAGCATTTT.